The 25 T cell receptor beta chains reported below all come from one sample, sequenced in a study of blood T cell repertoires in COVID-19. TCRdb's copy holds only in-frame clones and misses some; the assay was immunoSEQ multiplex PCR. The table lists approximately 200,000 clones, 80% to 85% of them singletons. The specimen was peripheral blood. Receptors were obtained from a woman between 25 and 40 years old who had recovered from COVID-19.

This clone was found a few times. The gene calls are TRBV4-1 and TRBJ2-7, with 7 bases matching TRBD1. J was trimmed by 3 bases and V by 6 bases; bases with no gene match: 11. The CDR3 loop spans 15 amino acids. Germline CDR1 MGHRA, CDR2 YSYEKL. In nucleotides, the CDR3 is TGCGCCAGCAGTTCAACGGGACAGACCAACTACGAGCAGTACTTC. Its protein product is CASSSTGQTNYEQYF.

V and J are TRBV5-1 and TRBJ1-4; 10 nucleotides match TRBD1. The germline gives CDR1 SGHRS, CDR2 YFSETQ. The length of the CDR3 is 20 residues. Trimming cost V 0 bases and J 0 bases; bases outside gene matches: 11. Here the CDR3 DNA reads TGCGCCAGCAGCTTGGGGACAGGGGGGAGCCTGACTGCAACTAATGAAAAACTGTTTTTT. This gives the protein CASSLGTGGSLTATNEKLFF.

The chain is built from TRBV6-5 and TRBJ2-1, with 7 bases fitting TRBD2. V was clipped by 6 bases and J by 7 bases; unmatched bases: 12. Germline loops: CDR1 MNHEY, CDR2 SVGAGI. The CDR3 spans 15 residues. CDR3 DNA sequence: TGTGCCAGCAGACATCCGGGACTACGTTGGAATGAGCAGTTCTTC. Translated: CASRHPGLRWNEQFF.

This chain's CDR3 is CASSLSRGFGYEQYF. The CDR3 DNA sequence: TGTGCCAGCAGTTTATCCCGGGGTTTCGGGTACGAGCAGTACTTC. The rearrangement uses TRBV27 and TRBJ2-7, with D maybe TRBD2 (5 bases). This CDR3 region has 15 residues. Between the trimmed V and J ends, which lost 0 bases and 4 bases, there was a span of 13 bases. CDR1 MNHEY and CDR2 SMNVEV come from the germline V gene (reference sequence).

CDR3 DNA sequence: TGTGCCAGCACCCCCGCGGACAGGGGGTACCCTAACAGGGCAGCTTTCTTT. It specifies CASTPADRGYPNRAAFF. This sequence joins TRBV9 and TRBJ1-1; 10 bases are shared with TRBD1. In germline, CDR1 is SGDLS, CDR2 YYNGEE. The CDR3 runs 17 residues. V gave up 6 bases and J gave up 10 bases; unmatched junction bases: 21.

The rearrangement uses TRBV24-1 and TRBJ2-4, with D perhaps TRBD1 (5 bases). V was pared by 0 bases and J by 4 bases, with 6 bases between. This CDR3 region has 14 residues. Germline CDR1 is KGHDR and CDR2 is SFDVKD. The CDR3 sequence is CATSDLGAKNIQYF. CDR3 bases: TGTGCCACCAGTGATTTGGGGGCGAAAAACATTCAGTACTTC.

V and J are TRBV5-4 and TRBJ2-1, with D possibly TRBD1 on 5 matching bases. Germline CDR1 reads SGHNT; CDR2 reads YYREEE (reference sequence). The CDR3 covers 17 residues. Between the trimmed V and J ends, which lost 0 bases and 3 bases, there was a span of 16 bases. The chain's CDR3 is CASSLEGAENLYNEQFF. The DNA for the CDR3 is TGTGCCAGCAGCTTGGAAGGGGCAGAGAATCTCTACAATGAGCAGTTCTTC.

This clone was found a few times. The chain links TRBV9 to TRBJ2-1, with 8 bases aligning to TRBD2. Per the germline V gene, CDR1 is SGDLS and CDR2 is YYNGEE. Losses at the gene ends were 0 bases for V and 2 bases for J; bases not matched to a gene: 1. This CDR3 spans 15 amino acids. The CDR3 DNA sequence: TGTGCCAGCAGCGTAGGTAGCGGGACCTACAATGAGCAGTTCTTC. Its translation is CASSVGSGTYNEQFF. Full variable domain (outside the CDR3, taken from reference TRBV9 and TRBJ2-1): DSGVTQTPKHLITATGQRVTLRCSPRSGDLSVYWYQQSLDQGLQFLIQYYNGEERAKGNILERFSAQQFPDLHSELNLSSLELGDSALYFCASSVGSGTYNEQFFGPGTRLTVL.

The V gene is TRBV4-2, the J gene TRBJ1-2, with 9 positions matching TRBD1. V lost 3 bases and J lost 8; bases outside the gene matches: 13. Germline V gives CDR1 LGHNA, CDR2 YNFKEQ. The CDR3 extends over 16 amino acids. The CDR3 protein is CASSHPPGQGAEGYTF. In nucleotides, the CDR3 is TGTGCCAGCAGCCACCCTCCGGGACAGGGAGCGGAAGGCTACACCTTC.

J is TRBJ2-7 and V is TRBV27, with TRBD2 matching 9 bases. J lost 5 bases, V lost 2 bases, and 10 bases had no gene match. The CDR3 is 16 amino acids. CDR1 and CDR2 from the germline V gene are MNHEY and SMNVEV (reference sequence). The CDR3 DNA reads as TGTGCCAGCAGTTTAGGGTATAGCGGGAGAGGCGACGAGCAGTACTTC. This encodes CASSLGYSGRGDEQYF.

CDR3 in amino acids: CASPRPEEGRGSNTQYF. In nucleotides, the CDR3 is TGTGCCAGTCCCCGACCGGAGGAGGGCCGCGGTTCCAATACGCAGTATTTT. V usage is TRBV7-9 and J usage is TRBJ2-3; D is possibly TRBD2 (6 bases). Trimming pared 9 bases from V and 7 bases from J, leaving 29 bases between. Germline loops: CDR1 SEHNR, CDR2 FQNEAQ (reference sequence). The CDR3 contains 17 residues.

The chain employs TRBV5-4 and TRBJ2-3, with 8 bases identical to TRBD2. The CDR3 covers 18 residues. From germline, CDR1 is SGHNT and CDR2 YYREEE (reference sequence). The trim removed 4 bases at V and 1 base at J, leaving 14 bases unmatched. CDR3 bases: TGTGCCAGCAGCCCCCTAAACGGGAGGGCCGAGGGCACAGATACGCAGTATTTT. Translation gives CASSPLNGRAEGTDTQYF.

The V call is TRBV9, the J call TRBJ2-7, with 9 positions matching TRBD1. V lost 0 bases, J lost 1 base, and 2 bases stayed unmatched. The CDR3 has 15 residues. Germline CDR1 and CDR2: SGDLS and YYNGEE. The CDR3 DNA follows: TGTGCCAGCAGCGTAGAGGACAGGGGATCCTACGAGCAGTACTTC. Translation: CASSVEDRGSYEQYF. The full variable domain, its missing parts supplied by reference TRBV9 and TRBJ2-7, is DSGVTQTPKHLITATGQRVTLRCSPRSGDLSVYWYQQSLDQGLQFLIQYYNGEERAKGNILERFSAQQFPDLHSELNLSSLELGDSALYFCASSVEDRGSYEQYFGPGTRLTVT.

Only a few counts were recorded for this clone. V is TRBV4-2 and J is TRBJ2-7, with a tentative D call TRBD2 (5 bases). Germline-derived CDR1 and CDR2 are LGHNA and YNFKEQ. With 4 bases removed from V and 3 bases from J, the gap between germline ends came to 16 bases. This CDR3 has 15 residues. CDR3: CASSRLSGGYYEQYF. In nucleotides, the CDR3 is TGTGCCAGCAGCCGCCTGAGCGGCGGGTACTACGAGCAGTACTTC.

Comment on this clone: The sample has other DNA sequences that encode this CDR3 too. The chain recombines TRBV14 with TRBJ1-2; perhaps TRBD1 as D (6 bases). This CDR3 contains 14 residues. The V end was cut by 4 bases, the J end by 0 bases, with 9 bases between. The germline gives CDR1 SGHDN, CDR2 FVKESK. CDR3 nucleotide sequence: TGTGCCAGCAGCCGGGACATATCTAACTATGGCTACACCTTC. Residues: CASSRDISNYGYTF. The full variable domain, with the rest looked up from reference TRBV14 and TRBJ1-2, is EAGVTQFPSHSVIEKGQTVTLRCDPISGHDNLYWYRRVMGKEIKFLLHFVKESKQDESGMPNNRFLAERTGGTYSTLKVQPAELEDSGVYFCASSRDISNYGYTFGSGTRLTVV.

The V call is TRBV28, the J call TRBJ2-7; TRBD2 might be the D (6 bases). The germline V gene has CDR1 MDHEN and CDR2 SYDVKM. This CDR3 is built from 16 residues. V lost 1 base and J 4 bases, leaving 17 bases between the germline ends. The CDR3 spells CASSLSLRDLKYEQYF. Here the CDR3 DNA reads TGTGCCAGCAGTTTATCCCTGCGGGACCTGAAGTACGAGCAGTACTTC.

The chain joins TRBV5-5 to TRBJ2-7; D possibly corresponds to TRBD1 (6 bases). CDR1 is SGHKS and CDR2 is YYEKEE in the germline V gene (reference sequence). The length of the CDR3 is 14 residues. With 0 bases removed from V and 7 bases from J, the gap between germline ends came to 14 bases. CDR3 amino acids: CASSLAGERGEQYF. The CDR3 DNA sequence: TGTGCCAGCAGCTTGGCAGGGGAACGGGGTGAGCAGTACTTC.

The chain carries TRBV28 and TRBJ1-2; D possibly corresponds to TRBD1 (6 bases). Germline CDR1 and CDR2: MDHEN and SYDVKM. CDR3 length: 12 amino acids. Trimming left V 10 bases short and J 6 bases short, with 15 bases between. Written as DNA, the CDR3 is TGTGCCACCGTTCAGGGGTGGCATGGCTACACCTTC. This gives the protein CATVQGWHGYTF.

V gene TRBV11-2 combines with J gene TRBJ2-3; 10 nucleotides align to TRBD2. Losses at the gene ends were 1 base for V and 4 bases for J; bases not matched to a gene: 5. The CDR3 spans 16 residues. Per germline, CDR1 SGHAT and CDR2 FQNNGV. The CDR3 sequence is CASSLGSAGGPDTQYF. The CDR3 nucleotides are TGTGCCAGCAGCTTAGGTTCAGCGGGAGGGCCAGATACGCAGTATTTT.

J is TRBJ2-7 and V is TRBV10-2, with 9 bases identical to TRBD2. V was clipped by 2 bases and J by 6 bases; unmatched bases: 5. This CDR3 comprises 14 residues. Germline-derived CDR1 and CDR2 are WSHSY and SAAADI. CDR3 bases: TGCGCCAGCAGTGAGGTGGGACTAGCTGCCGAGCAGTACTTC. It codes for CASSEVGLAAEQYF.

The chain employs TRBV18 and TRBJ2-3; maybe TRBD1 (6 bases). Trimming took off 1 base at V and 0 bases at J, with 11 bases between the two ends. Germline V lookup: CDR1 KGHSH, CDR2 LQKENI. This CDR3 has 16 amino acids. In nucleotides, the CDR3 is TGTGCCAGCTCACCACGACAGGCCCTTAGCACAGATACGCAGTATTTT. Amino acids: CASSPRQALSTDTQYF.

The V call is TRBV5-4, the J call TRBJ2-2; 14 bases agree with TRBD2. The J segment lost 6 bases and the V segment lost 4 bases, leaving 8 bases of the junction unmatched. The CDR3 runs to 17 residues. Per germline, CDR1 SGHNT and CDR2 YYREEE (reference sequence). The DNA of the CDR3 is TGTGCCAGCAGCACTCCGGGACTAGCGGGAGCGTCCGGGGAGCTGTTTTTT. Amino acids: CASSTPGLAGASGELFF.

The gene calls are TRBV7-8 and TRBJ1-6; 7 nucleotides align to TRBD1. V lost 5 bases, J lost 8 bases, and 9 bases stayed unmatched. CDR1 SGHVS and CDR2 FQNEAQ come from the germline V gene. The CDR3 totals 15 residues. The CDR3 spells CASSRGDSIDSPLHF. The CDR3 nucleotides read TGTGCCAGCAGCCGCGGGGACAGTATCGATTCACCCCTCCACTTT.

The CDR3 here is CASSREGGNEKLFF. The CDR3 DNA is TGTGCCAGCAGCCGAGAAGGAGGGAACGAAAAACTGTTTTTT. The chain couples TRBV6-5 to TRBJ1-4; no firm D call. CDR3 length: 14 amino acids. V lost 6 bases to trimming and J lost 8 bases, with 16 bases between them. Germline CDR1 reads MNHEY; CDR2 reads SVGAGI.

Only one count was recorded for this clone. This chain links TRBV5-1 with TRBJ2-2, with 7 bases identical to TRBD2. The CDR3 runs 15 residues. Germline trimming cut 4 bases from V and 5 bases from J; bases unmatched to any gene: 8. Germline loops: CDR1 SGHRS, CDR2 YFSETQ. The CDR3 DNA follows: TGCGCCAGCAGCAACGTGGGAGGGAGGACCGGGGAGCTGTTTTTT. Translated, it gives CASSNVGGRTGELFF.